The 28 T cell receptor delta chains below all came from one sample that was sequenced in a study of γδ T cells in repeated Plasmodium falciparum infection. TCRdb re-identified clones in the multiplex PCR reads via CATT. This sample carries 85,000 to 95,000 delta-chain clones, 1.4% of them seen once, and the ten largest clones take roughly 9.5%. Bulk repertoires came from Vgamma9/Vdelta2+ or Vdelta2-negative gammadelta T cells flow-sorted from PBMC. Sample: gamma-delta T cells from blood. Receptor source: a pool of human donors (malaria-infected and uninfected, not separated).

Within the sample, this clone is medium-sized. This specimen includes other DNA sequences encoding the same CDR3. The V gene is TRDV2, the J gene TRDJ1; D may be TRDD3 (6 bases). Germline V lookup: CDR1 GEAIGNYY, CDR2 EKD. The CDR3 length is 15 residues. V was cut by 4 bases and J by 0 bases, with 14 bases left in between. In nucleotides, the CDR3 is TGTGCCTGTGATCCTGGGGATCAGTACACCGATAAACTCATCTTT. Translated: CACDPGDQYTDKLIF.

This clone was counted a few times. TCRdb records a much larger clone's protein for this DNA, with a difference at residue 22 that likely arises from a read error; the protein given is the translation of the DNA. The genes are TRDV1 and TRDJ1, with TRDD3 identical over 10 bases. Germline assignment: CDR1 TSWWSYY and CDR2 QGS. CDR3 length: 23 residues. CDR3 amino acids: CALGELVHSQGLYWGIRTDKLTF. For the CDR3, the DNA is TGTGCTCTTGGGGAACTAGTGCACTCCCAAGGGCTGTACTGGGGGATTCGCACCGATAAACTCACCTTT.

This clone was counted between two and nine times. A far larger clone differs by one base, so this is likely a read error. Other nucleotide sequences from this sample produce the same CDR3. This sequence joins TRDV2 and TRDJ1; TRDD3 matches at 7 bases. No J segment appears in TCRdb, so it was assigned here by matching the sequence to germline. The trim removed 7 bases at V and 0 bases at J, leaving 13 bases unmatched. The CDR3 is made up of 16 amino acids. Germline CDR1 reads GEAIGNYY; CDR2 reads EKD. CDR3 bases: TGTGCCTGCGATCCCTTACTGGGGACGTACACCGATAAACTCATCTTT. Amino acid sequence: CACDPLLGTYTDKLIF.

Concerning this clone itself: A far larger clone lies a single base away; this is likely a read error. In the same sample, other DNA sequences code for this CDR3. The chain carries TRDV1 and TRDJ1; the match to TRDD2 covers 7 bases. The J gene is absent in TCRdb and was assigned here via DNA matching to germline. This CDR3 is built from 17 residues. Germline V gives CDR1 TSWWSYY, CDR2 QGS. With V trimmed by 2 bases and J by 8 bases, 17 bases remained unmatched. CDR3 DNA: TGTGCTCTTGGGGAAATCCCTTCCTTTACTGGAGGAGCCAAACTCATCTTT. This encodes CALGEIPSFTGGAKLIF.

This clone has a handful of counts. A far larger clone is just one base off, so this is likely a read error. This specimen includes other DNA sequences encoding the same CDR3. The chain is built from TRDV1 and TRDJ1; 10 positions match TRDD3. The CDR3 runs to 28 residues. V was pared by 0 bases and J by 9 bases, with 46 bases of the junction left unmatched. Germline CDR1 is TSWWSYY and CDR2 is QGS. CDR3 coding DNA: TGTGCTCTTGGGGAACTTCCTACGTTTACCGTACTGGGGGATCCTTTTGGGATGAACTGGGGTTTGGTAACTCAACTCATCTTT. This translates into CALGELPTFTVLGDPFGMNWGLVTQLIF.

Notes on this clone: A read error likely explains why the TCRdb protein, taken from a much larger clone, differs from this DNA's translation at residue 4; the protein shown is translated from the DNA. The genes are TRDV1 and TRDJ1; D call uncertain. The J gene, not given by TCRdb, was assigned here from a germline match of the nucleotide sequence. The germline CDR1 and CDR2 sequences are TSWWSYY and QGS. There are 12 residues in the CDR3. This CDR3 reads CALEEPRGELIF. The CDR3 DNA follows: TGTGCTCTTGAGGAACCCCGAGGCGAACTCATCTTT.

This clone showed up just a few times. A far more abundant clone sits one base away, making this likely a read error. The sample holds other DNA sequences that translate to the same CDR3. The chain carries TRDV1 and TRDJ1; 9 nucleotides agree with TRDD2. CDR1 and CDR2 (germline): TSWWSYY, QGS. This CDR3 has 18 amino acids. The CDR3 sequence is CALGGGLPTHERADKLIF. The CDR3 DNA is TGTGCTCTCGGGGGGGGCCTTCCTACACATGAGCGGGCCGATAAACTCATCTTT.

To note about this clone: This DNA's translation and the protein TCRdb lists, from a much larger clone, do not match at residue 6, likely due to a read error; the protein shown is translated from the DNA. V is TRDV1 and J is TRDJ2, with 8 bases identical to TRDD3. In the absence of a J gene in TCRdb, the DNA was matched to germline to assign it here. With V trimmed by 1 base and J by 2 bases, 15 bases remained unmatched. Per germline, CDR1 TSWWSYY and CDR2 QGS. This CDR3 contains 20 residues. The CDR3 region has the DNA TGTGCTCTTGGGGAACCAGCCCTACTAGGTGGGGGATGGTTGACAGCACAACTCTTCTTT. Translating it yields CALGEPALLGGGWLTAQLFF.

This clone appeared a few times. The protein that TCRdb holds for this DNA derives from a much larger clone and differs from the translated DNA at residue 20, which likely indicates a read error; the protein shown here is translated from the DNA. The V gene is listed as TRDV1; no J gene was called; the table's D call of TRDD3 was not tested on the DNA. The germline gives CDR1 TSWWSYY, CDR2 QGS. The CDR3 covers 21 residues. The CDR3 here is CALGGTSLHHLLGDTADKLTF. CDR3 in DNA: TGTGCTCTTGGGGGAACTTCCCTACACCACCTACTGGGGGATACGGCCGATAAACTCACCTTT.

Concerning this clone itself: It differs at one base from a far larger clone, so likely a read error. The sample holds other DNA sequences that translate to the same CDR3. The chain recombines TRDV1 with TRDJ1; D gene unclear. No J segment appears in TCRdb, so it was assigned here by matching the sequence to germline. The CDR3 extends over 17 amino acids. Per germline, CDR1 TSWWSYY and CDR2 QGS. V lost 7 bases to trimming and J lost 1 base, with 22 bases between them. DNA of the CDR3: TGTGCTCTTGAGAGTCTGCCTGCCTGTACCGGCACCGATAAACTCATCTTT. Residues: CALESLPACTGTDKLIF.

For this clone: With only one base between it and a far larger clone, this is likely a read error. The sample contains more than one DNA sequence encoding this CDR3. The chain joins TRDV2 to TRDJ3; D gene uncertain. Here the J gene was assigned by germline matching of the DNA, as TCRdb has none. Germline values: CDR1 GEAIGNYY, CDR2 EKD. The CDR3 extends over 16 amino acids. The ends were cut back, 1 base at V and 1 base at J, with 7 bases in the middle. CDR3 sequence (DNA): TGTGCCTGTGACACTCCAGGATCCTGGGACACCCGACAGATGTTTTTC. This sequence encodes CACDTPGSWDTRQMFF.

This clone was counted ten times or more. Possible read error: a much larger clone is one base away. Additional DNA sequences in this sample encode the identical CDR3. The chain joins TRDV1 to TRDJ1, with 10 bases identical to TRDD3. The J gene, left out of TCRdb, was set here by checking the DNA against germline. Trimming cost V 3 bases and J 3 bases; bases outside gene matches: 34. Looked up from germline, CDR1 is TSWWSYY and CDR2 is QGS. This CDR3 region has 25 residues. CDR3 loop: CALGEPSWRAPADRVLGDTSDKLIF. The CDR3 nucleotides are TGTGCTCTTGGGGAGCCCTCTTGGCGAGCCCCTGCGGACAGAGTTTTGGGGGATACATCCGATAAACTCATCTTT.

This clone was counted between two and nine times. TCRdb has a much larger clone's protein, which differs at residue 11 from the translation of this DNA, likely because of a read error; what is shown is the protein translated from the DNA. The rearrangement links TRDV2 to TRDJ3; a possible D gene is TRDD3 (5 bases). The J gene, missing from TCRdb, was assigned here through DNA to germline matching. CDR1 and CDR2 from the germline V gene are GEAIGNYY and EKD. CDR3 length: 16 residues. CDR3 sequence reads: CACDTLLSWDARQMFF. Here the CDR3 DNA reads TGTGCCTGTGACACCTTACTCTCCTGGGACGCCCGACAGATGTTTTTC.

A few counts support this clone. With a far larger clone one base away, a read error is the likely cause. Other DNA sequences within the sample encode an identical CDR3. The gene calls are TRDV1 and TRDJ1; D remains ambiguous. Assignment of the J gene here rests on matching the DNA to germline, because TCRdb gives none. The germline CDR1 and CDR2 sequences are TSWWSYY and QGS. This CDR3 spans 12 amino acids. CDR3 DNA: TGTGCTCTCGGGGCCCTGACCGATAAACTCATCTTT. This codes for CALGALTDKLIF.

In this sample, this clone turned up many times. The chain is built from TRDV1 and TRDJ1, with TRDD3 identical over 8 bases. From germline, CDR1 is TSWWSYY and CDR2 QGS. This CDR3 spans 17 amino acids. The junction had 16 bases not matched to a gene; V was cut back by 6 bases and J by 4 bases. The CDR3 is CALGPDPFGGFGDKLIF. The CDR3, as DNA: TGTGCTCTTGGCCCCGATCCGTTTGGGGGATTTGGCGATAAACTCATCTTT.

This clone has at least ten counts. TCRdb lists the protein of a much larger clone for this DNA, which differs at residue 5, so this is likely a read error; the protein given here is translated from the DNA itself. The chain has TRDV3 and TRDJ1; D possibly corresponds to TRDD3 (5 bases). The J gene was not available in TCRdb and was assigned here by matching the DNA to germline segments. Trimming took 3 bases from V and 2 from J, leaving 13 bases between them. The CDR3 loop spans 13 amino acids. Germline assignment: CDR1 TVYSNPD and CDR2 GDNSRS (reference sequence). CDR3 loop: CAFLTPGTDKLIF. The CDR3 DNA follows: TGTGCCTTCCTAACCCCTGGGACCGATAAACTCATCTTT.

This clone showed up just a few times. TCRdb lists the protein of a much larger clone for this DNA, which differs at residue 18, so this is likely a read error; the protein given here is translated from the DNA itself. The chain combines TRDV1 with TRDJ1; 9 bases align to TRDD3. The germline gives CDR1 TSWWSYY, CDR2 QGS. The CDR3 extends over 24 amino acids. J was trimmed by 0 bases and V by 0 bases; bases with no gene match: 26. DNA for the CDR3: TGTGCTCTTGGGGAACTTACCCTCTACAGTTACTCTTACTGGGGGAGAACGAACACCGATAAACTCATCTTT. As protein: CALGELTLYSYSYWGRTNTDKLIF.

As concerns this clone: A far larger clone is only one base removed, so a read error is likely. Other DNA variants within this sample encode the same CDR3. The chain links TRDV2 to TRDJ1; a weak D match, TRDD3 (5 bases). No J gene was available from TCRdb, and it was assigned here by a germline match of the DNA. This CDR3 has 17 amino acids. Trimming removed 3 bases from V and 0 bases from J, with 19 bases in between. The germline gives CDR1 GEAIGNYY, CDR2 EKD. The CDR3 DNA reads TGTGCCTGTGACCCAGTAGGGGCCCCGGGGGACACCGATAAACTCATCTTT. Amino acid sequence: CACDPVGAPGDTDKLIF.

This clone has a handful of counts. This likely traces to a read error, being one base from a far larger clone. This same CDR3 is encoded by further DNA sequences in the sample. The chain carries TRDV1 and TRDJ1, with TRDD3 as a possible D gene (5 bases). No J gene was available from TCRdb, and it was assigned here by a germline match of the DNA. The CDR3 has 16 amino acids. Germline V gene data show CDR1 as TSWWSYY and CDR2 as QGS. The CDR3 spells CALGELPPRSMDKLIF. The DNA for the CDR3 is TGCGCTCTTGGGGAACTCCCTCCTCGGTCCATGGATAAACTCATCTTT.

As regards this clone: TCRdb lists the protein of a much larger clone for this DNA, which differs at residue 5, so this is likely a read error; the protein given here is translated from the DNA itself. V is TRDV1 and J is TRDJ1; 11 positions agree with TRDD3. The J segment lost 6 bases and the V segment lost 4 bases, leaving 34 bases of the junction unmatched. This CDR3 is 24 amino acids long. The V gene's germline CDR1 is TSWWSYY and CDR2 QGS. CDR3 bases: TGTGCTCTTGGGGGACAATCATACCTTCCCTTCGAACTACTGGGGGATAAAAAGGTTCATAAACTCATCTTT. Its protein product is CALGGQSYLPFELLGDKKVHKLIF.

Of note for this clone: The TCRdb protein comes from a much larger clone and disagrees with this DNA's translation at residue 21, likely due to a read error; the protein given here is derived from the DNA. The J segment was not called; the V segment is TRDV1; TRDD3, as called in the table, went unchecked against the DNA. Germline V lookup: CDR1 TSWWSYY, CDR2 QGS. This CDR3 is 23 amino acids long. CDR3 DNA sequence: TGTGCTCTTGGGGAACTAAGTACTTTGACAGTACTCCATGCGCCAATTTACACCGATAAACCCATCTTT. It specifies CALGELSTLTVLHAPIYTDKPIF.

Comments on this clone: A far larger clone is just one base off, so this is likely a read error. Other DNA sequences in this specimen translate into the identical CDR3. The chain links TRDV1 to TRDJ1; TRDD3 aligns across 7 bases. The J gene, missing from TCRdb, was assigned here through DNA to germline matching. Germline lookup yields CDR1 TSWWSYY and CDR2 QGS. Trimming cost V 0 bases and J 8 bases; bases outside gene matches: 27. The CDR3 totals 21 residues. The CDR3 nucleotides read TGTGCTCTTGGGGAACTAGAACCCCTCGCCTGTACTCTGGCTGGGGGGCCCAAACTCATCTTT. This translates into CALGELEPLACTLAGGPKLIF.

This clone was observed a few times. It differs at one base from a far larger clone, so likely a read error. Additional DNA sequences in this sample encode the identical CDR3. The V gene call reads TRDV2; no J gene was called; the tabulated D call, TRDD3, remains unverified against the DNA. Germline CDR1 is GEAIGNYY and CDR2 is EKD. The CDR3 is 19 residues long. The CDR3 protein is CACAPAFLLGDKNTDKLIF. CDR3 DNA: TGTGCCTGTGCCCCTGCCTTCCTACTGGGGGATAAAAACACCGATAAGCTCATCTTT.

There are many counts of this clone. The chain carries TRDV1 and TRDJ3, with a weak D call TRDD3 (5 bases). The J gene, left out of TCRdb, was set here by checking the DNA against germline. Germline V CDR1 and CDR2: TSWWSYY, QGS. The CDR3 runs 20 residues. The ends were cut back, 1 base at V and 0 bases at J, with 16 bases in the middle. In nucleotides, the CDR3 is TGTGCTCTTGGGGAACCCCATAGGGGGTTCGGCTCCTGGGACACCCGACAGATGTTTTTC. It translates to CALGEPHRGFGSWDTRQMFF.

Turning to this clone: The protein TCRdb lists belongs to a much larger clone and differs from this DNA's translation at residue 5, which points to a read error; the protein shown is made from the DNA. Other nucleotide sequences from this sample produce the same CDR3. The chain recombines TRDV2 with TRDJ2; 8 nucleotides agree with TRDD3. CDR1 is GEAIGNYY and CDR2 is EKD in the germline V gene. This CDR3 contains 15 residues. The CDR3, as DNA: TGTGCCTGTGACGCCGTGGGGGATTTGACTGCACAACTCTTCTTT. Protein product: CACDAVGDLTAQLFF.

This clone has only a few counts. This DNA's translation differs at residue 3 from TCRdb's protein, which comes from a much larger clone; a read error is likely, and the protein shown is translated from the DNA. The V gene is TRDV1, the J gene TRDJ1; a weak D match, TRDD3 (5 bases). Since TCRdb gives no J gene, matching the DNA to germline was used here to assign it. The CDR3 loop spans 17 amino acids. From germline, CDR1 is TSWWSYY and CDR2 QGS. The CDR3 loop reads CAPGLPPAGLFTDKLIF. CDR3 coding DNA: TGTGCTCCTGGGCTACCTCCGGCGGGATTGTTTACCGATAAACTCATCTTT.

Details on this clone: It is likely a read error: a sequence one base away is far more abundant. The same CDR3 can be traced to other DNA sequences in this sample. V and J are TRDV2 and TRDJ1; 11 nucleotides line up with TRDD3. The J gene, missing from TCRdb, was assigned here through DNA to germline matching. The germline CDR1 and CDR2 sequences are GEAIGNYY and EKD. The CDR3 runs to 21 residues. The DNA of the CDR3 is TGTGCCTGTGACACGGCGTACTGGGGGATAGACTCCCCTATCGACACCGACAAACTCATCTTT. It encodes CACDTAYWGIDSPIDTDKLIF.

Points on this clone: The TCRdb protein comes from a much larger clone and disagrees with this DNA's translation at residue 17, likely due to a read error; the protein given here is derived from the DNA. The chain couples TRDV1 to TRDJ1; D may be TRDD3 (6 bases). The CDR3 length is 18 residues. The V gene's germline CDR1 is TSWWSYY and CDR2 QGS. The CDR3 region has the DNA TGTGCTCTTGGGGAAGCCCCAAGGGGGGAAGGTGTTAACGATAAACTCACCTTT. Translation: CALGEAPRGEGVNDKLTF.